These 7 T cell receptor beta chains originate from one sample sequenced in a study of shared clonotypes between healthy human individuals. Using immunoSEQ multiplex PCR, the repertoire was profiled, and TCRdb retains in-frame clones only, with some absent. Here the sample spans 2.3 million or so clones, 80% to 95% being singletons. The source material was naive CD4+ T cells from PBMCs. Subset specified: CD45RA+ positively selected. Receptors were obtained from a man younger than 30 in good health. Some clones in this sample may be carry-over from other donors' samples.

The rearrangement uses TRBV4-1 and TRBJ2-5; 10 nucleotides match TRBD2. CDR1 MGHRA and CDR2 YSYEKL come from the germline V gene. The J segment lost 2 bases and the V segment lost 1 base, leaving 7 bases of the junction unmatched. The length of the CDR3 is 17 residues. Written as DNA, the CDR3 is TGCGCCAGCAGCCAAGTTATCCTTAGCGGGGGGCAAGAGACCCAGTACTTC. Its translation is CASSQVILSGGQETQYF.

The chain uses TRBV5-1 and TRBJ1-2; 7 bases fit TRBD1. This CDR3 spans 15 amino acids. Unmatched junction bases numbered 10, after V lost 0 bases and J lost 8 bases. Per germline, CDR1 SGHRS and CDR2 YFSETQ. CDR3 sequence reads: CASSLGDRALPGYTF. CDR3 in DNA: TGCGCCAGCAGCTTGGGTGACAGGGCCCTCCCGGGCTACACCTTC.

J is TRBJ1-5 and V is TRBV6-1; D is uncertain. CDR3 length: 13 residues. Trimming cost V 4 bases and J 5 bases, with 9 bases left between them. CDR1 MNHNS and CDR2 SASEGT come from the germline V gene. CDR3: CASSATHYQPQHF. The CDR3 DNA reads TGTGCCAGCAGTGCAACTCACTATCAGCCCCAGCATTTT.

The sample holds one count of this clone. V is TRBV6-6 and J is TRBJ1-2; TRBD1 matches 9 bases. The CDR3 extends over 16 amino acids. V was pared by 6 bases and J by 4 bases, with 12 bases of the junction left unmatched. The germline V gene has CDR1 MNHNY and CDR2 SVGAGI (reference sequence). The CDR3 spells CASSSTRTGAFYGYTF. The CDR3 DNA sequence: TGTGCCAGCAGCTCTACCCGGACAGGGGCTTTCTATGGCTACACCTTC.

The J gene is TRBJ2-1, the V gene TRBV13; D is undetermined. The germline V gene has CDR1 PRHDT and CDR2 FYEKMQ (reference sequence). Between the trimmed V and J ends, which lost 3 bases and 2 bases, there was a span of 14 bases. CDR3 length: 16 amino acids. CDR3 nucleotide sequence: TGTGCCAGCAGCTTTTTTTTAGTTGGGGCCTACAATGAGCAGTTCTTC. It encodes CASSFFLVGAYNEQFF. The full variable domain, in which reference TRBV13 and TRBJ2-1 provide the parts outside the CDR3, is AAGVIQSPRHLIKEKRETATLKCYPIPRHDTVYWYQQGPGQDPQFLISFYEKMQSDKGSIPDRFSAQQFSDYHSELNMSSLELGDSALYFCASSFFLVGAYNEQFFGPGTRLTVL.

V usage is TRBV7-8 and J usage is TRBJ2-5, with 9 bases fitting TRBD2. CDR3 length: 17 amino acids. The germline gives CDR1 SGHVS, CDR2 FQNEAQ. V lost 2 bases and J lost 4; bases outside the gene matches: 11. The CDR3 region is CASSLKAGGNQRETQYF. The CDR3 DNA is TGTGCCAGCAGCTTAAAAGCGGGAGGCAACCAGAGAGAGACCCAGTACTTC.

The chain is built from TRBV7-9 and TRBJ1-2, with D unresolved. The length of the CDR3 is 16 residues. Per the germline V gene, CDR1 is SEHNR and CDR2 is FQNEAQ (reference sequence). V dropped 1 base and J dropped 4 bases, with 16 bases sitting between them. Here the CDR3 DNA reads TGTGCCAGCAGCTTAGGGCGTAGTGCGGGCAGCTATGGCTACACCTTC. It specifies CASSLGRSAGSYGYTF. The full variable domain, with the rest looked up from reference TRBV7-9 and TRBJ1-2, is DTGVSQNPRHKITKRGQNVTFRCDPISEHNRLYWYRQTLGQGPEFLTYFQNEAQLEKSRLLSDRFSAERPKGSFSTLEIQRTEQGDSAMYLCASSLGRSAGSYGYTFGSGTRLTVV.